This TCR beta chain was retrieved from a study of T cell repertoires in cytomegalovirus infection. Study details: Carrying CMV and the relevant HLA type showed in public TCR beta signatures.

MiXCR, run by TCRdb on the reads, gives a single entry per CDR3 protein. The sample shows hundreds of thousands of distinct CDR3 sequences, 31% of them seen only once. This clonotype came up a few times. Trimming cost V 3 bases and J 4 bases; bases outside gene matches: 8. From germline, CDR1 is SQVTM and CDR2 ANQGSEA. This CDR3 has 16 amino acids. Material for sequencing was PBMCs. The TCR comes from a human donor in good health (CMV status not recorded). Some clones in this sample may be carry-over from other donors' samples. V usage is TRBV29-1 and J usage is TRBJ2-1; 11 bases match TRBD2. Written as DNA, the CDR3 is TGCAGCGTTGATAATAGCGGGGGGGCCTTATACAATGAGCAGTTCTTC. The encoded protein is CSVDNSGGALYNEQFF.